This T cell receptor beta chain came from a study of OX40 agonist ivuxolimab in advanced cancers. Overall study context: Allowance was made for prior anti-PD-1, anti-PD-L1 or anti-CTLA-4 therapy, and around 41% had some. Three partial responders included one hepatocellular carcinoma patient and two cutaneous melanoma patients. Points from the study as a whole: The expanded peripheral T cells' antigen specificity was not determined. Clonal expansion was seen in CD4+ and CD8+ blood T cells by week 6 at 0.1 to 3.0 mg/kg.

V lost 8 bases to trimming and J lost 8 bases, with 10 bases between them. This CDR3 has 12 amino acids. CDR1 and CDR2 from the germline V gene are KGHSH and LQKENI. A remark on this clone: Its antigen is not identified.

Libraries were prepared by immunoSEQ multiplex PCR; TCRdb keeps only in-frame clonotypes and omits some of them. The profile shows almost 70,000 clones, roughly 89% of them singletons. The sample in question was CD4+ or CD8+ T cells sorted from blood, obtained in a trial of the OX40 agonist ivuxolimab. This chain connects TRBV18 to TRBJ1-6; unclear D gene. The TCR comes from an adult with an advanced solid tumor such as melanoma, head and neck, liver or kidney cancer. Here the CDR3 reads CASAPGDSPLHF. The CDR3 coding sequence is TGTGCCAGCGCTCCCGGGGATTCACCCCTCCACTTT.